The 29 T cell receptor beta chains below all came from one sample that was sequenced in a study of CD8 T cells in ankylosing spondylitis. Study-wide results and caveats: What appeared characteristic of ankylosing spondylitis blood was a TCR beta motif of several highly homologous variants.

No antigens are known for them. TCRdb analysed the 5' RACE reads with MiXCR anew, one entry per CDR3 protein. This sample carries about 480,000 distinct CDR3 sequences, approximately 17% of them seen once, and the ten largest clones take approximately 1%. Specimen: blood, either unsorted or a sorted T cell fraction (not recorded which). The receptors were sampled from a male donor with ankylosing spondylitis.

V usage is TRBV29-1 and J usage is TRBJ2-5; 8 nucleotides agree with TRBD1. Germline V lookup: CDR1 SQVTM, CDR2 ANQGSEA. V was clipped by 6 bases and J by 1 base; unmatched bases: 1. This CDR3 has 12 amino acids. The chain's CDR3 is CSVGTGQETQYF. The CDR3 DNA sequence: TGCAGCGTCGGGACAGGCCAAGAGACCCAGTACTTC.

This clonotype occurred a few times. The genes are TRBV30 and TRBJ2-7, with a weak D call TRBD2 (5 bases). The CDR3 extends over 11 amino acids. Germline V gene lookup returns CDR1 GTSNPN and CDR2 SVGIG (reference sequence). V lost 5 bases and J 5 bases, leaving 10 bases between the germline ends. The CDR3 nucleotides are TGTGCCTGGTTGAAGCGGCACGAGCAGTACTTC. Its protein product is CAWLKRHEQYF.

The sample holds many counts of this clonotype. This chain joins TRBV12-3 or TRBV12-4 and TRBJ2-4; maybe TRBD2 (5 bases). The V end was cut by 3 bases, the J end by 0 bases, with 9 bases between. The CDR3 contains 15 residues. This CDR3 reads CASSLNGVAKNIQYF. As DNA, the CDR3 is TGTGCCAGCAGTTTGAACGGGGTAGCCAAAAACATTCAGTACTTC.

The chain couples TRBV12-5 to TRBJ1-1, with 10 bases aligning to TRBD1. There are 13 residues in the CDR3. Germline V gives CDR1 LGHNT, CDR2 FRNRAP. Losses at the gene ends were 4 bases for V and 6 bases for J; bases not matched to a gene: 2. CDR3 sequence reads: CASGSGQGPEAFF. Written as DNA, the CDR3 is TGTGCTAGTGGTTCGGGACAGGGGCCTGAAGCTTTCTTT.

This clonotype was observed a few times. The chain links TRBV7-2 to TRBJ2-5, with D possibly being TRBD2 (6 bases). Trimming removed 0 bases from V and 3 bases from J, with 11 bases in between. CDR3 length: 15 residues. Germline V CDR1 and CDR2: SGHTA, FQGNSA. CDR3 protein: CASSLAGGIKETQYF. Here the CDR3 DNA reads TGTGCCAGCAGCTTAGCTGGAGGGATTAAAGAGACCCAGTACTTC.

This clonotype turned up a few times. The genes are TRBV19 and TRBJ1-1; unclear D gene. Germline assignment: CDR1 LNHDA and CDR2 SQIVND (reference sequence). The length of the CDR3 is 15 residues. V lost 3 bases to trimming and J lost 1 base, with 12 bases between them. The CDR3 spells CASSIVGGGNTEAFF. The CDR3 bases are TGTGCCAGTAGTATTGTGGGTGGTGGGAACACTGAAGCTTTCTTT. The entire variable domain, with the rest obtained from reference TRBV19 and TRBJ1-1, is as follows: DGGITQSPKYLFRKEGQNVTLSCEQNLNHDAMYWYRQDPGQGLRLIYYSQIVNDFQKGDIAEGYSVSREKKESFPLTVTSAQKNPTAFYLCASSIVGGGNTEAFFGQGTRLTVV.

There are a few counts of this clonotype. The chain recombines TRBV7-8 with TRBJ1-2, with 8 bases that match TRBD1. Germline V gene data show CDR1 as SGHVS and CDR2 as FQNEAQ. CDR3 length equals 15 residues. Trimming at V came to 7 bases and at J to 7 bases, leaving 14 bases not matched to a gene. This CDR3 reads CASTGFGQGAGGYTF. DNA for the CDR3: TGTGCCAGCACCGGCTTTGGGCAGGGGGCGGGTGGCTACACCTTC. Filled out from reference TRBV7-8 and TRBJ1-2, the complete variable domain reads GAGVSQSPRYKVAKRGQDVALRCDPISGHVSLFWYQQALGQGPEFLTYFQNEAQLDKSGLPSDRFFAERPEGSVSTLKIQRTQQEDSAVYLCASTGFGQGAGGYTFGSGTRLTVV.

This clonotype has ten or more counts. This chain links TRBV6-5 with TRBJ1-3; the D is unclear. CDR1 is MNHEY and CDR2 is SVGAGI in the germline V gene. With 0 bases removed from V and 0 bases from J, the gap between germline ends came to 3 bases. This CDR3 has 14 residues. The CDR3 coding sequence is TGTGCCAGCAGTTACTCGCACTCTGGAAACACCATATATTTT. This sequence encodes CASSYSHSGNTIYF.

This clonotype showed up just a few times. V usage is TRBV7-8 and J usage is TRBJ2-5; 13 nucleotides match TRBD2. The V and J ends lost 5 bases and 5 bases, in that order; junction bases with no gene match: 8. Germline assignment: CDR1 SGHVS and CDR2 FQNEAQ. The CDR3 covers 16 residues. CDR3 amino acids: CASSMTSGRRAETQYF. DNA for the CDR3: TGTGCCAGCAGCATGACTAGCGGGAGGCGGGCGGAGACCCAGTACTTC.

This sequence joins TRBV2 and TRBJ1-5; the D gene is possibly TRBD1 (5 bases). This CDR3 is 14 amino acids long. Germline V gene data show CDR1 as SNHLY and CDR2 as FYNNEI. V shed 8 bases and J shed 4 bases, with 15 bases lying between them. The CDR3 sequence: CASQGQVRNQPQHF. CDR3 nucleotides: TGTGCCAGCCAAGGACAAGTGAGAAATCAGCCCCAGCATTTT.

This clonotype is a singleton in its sample. The rearrangement joins TRBV18 to TRBJ2-1; 9 bases line up with TRBD1. The ends lost 2 bases at V and 10 bases at J; junction bases unmatched: 0. Germline V lookup: CDR1 KGHSH, CDR2 LQKENI. This CDR3 has 12 amino acids. Here the CDR3 reads CASSPDRGEQFF. DNA for the CDR3: TGTGCCAGCTCACCAGACAGGGGGGAGCAGTTCTTC.

This clonotype was observed at least ten times. The V gene is TRBV12-3 or TRBV12-4, the J gene TRBJ2-1; TRBD2 agrees at 9 bases. V gave up 6 bases and J gave up 7 bases; unmatched junction bases: 10. The CDR3 consists of 15 residues. DNA of the CDR3: TGTGCCAGCAGCCCGCTAGCGGGGACTGGGAATGAGCAGTTCTTC. Translating it yields CASSPLAGTGNEQFF.

A remark on this clonotype: At one of its ends the junction is not consistent with the germline gene, which may arise from a read error. This chain connects TRBV5-1 to TRBJ2-2; D gene unclear. In germline, CDR1 is SGHRS, CDR2 YFSETQ. This CDR3 has 14 residues. The DNA of the CDR3 is TGCGCCAGCACCTTGGGCCCCCAAGAAGGGGAGCTGTTTTTT. This codes for CASTLGPQEGELFF.

The table lists this clonotype with a few counts. The rearrangement uses TRBV6-1 and TRBJ2-5; 15 nucleotides align to TRBD2. The germline V gene has CDR1 MNHNS and CDR2 SASEGT. J lost 4 bases, V lost 10 bases, and 4 bases had no gene match. This CDR3 has 14 residues. The CDR3 region has the DNA TGTGCCACAAGGACTAGCGGGGGGGCAGAGACCCAGTACTTC. Translating gives CATRTSGGAETQYF.

This clonotype has only a few counts. V gene TRBV27 combines with J gene TRBJ2-1; 9 nucleotides align to TRBD1. V lost 2 bases to trimming and J lost 9 bases; unmatched junction nucleotides: 5. The CDR3 consists of 14 residues. Per the germline V gene, CDR1 is MNHEY and CDR2 is SMNVEV (reference sequence). The CDR3 loop reads CASSLGTGIFEQFF. The CDR3 nucleotides are TGTGCCAGCAGTTTAGGGACAGGGATTTTTGAGCAGTTCTTC.

Notes on this clonotype: A read error may account for a junction end that differs from germline. J is TRBJ1-1 and V is TRBV6-5, with D uncertain. Germline V gene lookup returns CDR1 MNHEY and CDR2 SVGAGI. This CDR3 has 11 amino acids. CDR3 loop: CASSYSGTWNF. CDR3 nucleotides: TGTGCCAGCAGTTACTCCGGCACCTGGAATTTT.

This chain uses TRBV7-9 with TRBJ2-3; 10 bases agree with TRBD2. CDR3 length: 16 amino acids. Trimming took 2 bases from V and 2 from J; bases not matched to a gene: 4. Germline V lookup: CDR1 SEHNR, CDR2 FQNEAQ (reference sequence). CDR3 region: CASSLLAGVTTDTQYF. The CDR3 DNA is TGTGCCAGCAGCTTACTAGCGGGGGTGACCACAGATACGCAGTATTTT.

The V gene is TRBV5-1, the J gene TRBJ2-1; D gene unclear. Trimming took off 0 bases at V and 8 bases at J, with 12 bases between the two ends. This CDR3 has 14 amino acids. Germline V gene lookup returns CDR1 SGHRS and CDR2 YFSETQ. CDR3 nucleotides: TGCGCCAGCAGCTTGGCGCTGGAAGGCTATGAGCAGTTCTTC. This gives the protein CASSLALEGYEQFF.

This chain joins TRBV20-1 and TRBJ2-1; 8 bases fit TRBD2. Trimming at V came to 7 bases and at J to 5 bases, leaving 13 bases not matched to a gene. From germline, CDR1 is DFQATT and CDR2 SNEGSKA (reference sequence). The CDR3 length is 15 residues. The DNA for the CDR3 is TGCAGTGTCGCTATAGCGGGACATTTCAACAATGAGCAGTTCTTC. This encodes CSVAIAGHFNNEQFF.

The chain combines TRBV24-1 with TRBJ2-1; unclear D gene. CDR1 KGHDR and CDR2 SFDVKD come from the germline V gene. V lost 9 bases and J 5 bases, leaving 13 bases between the germline ends. There are 13 residues in the CDR3. The CDR3: CATRARLHNEQFF. CDR3 nucleotide sequence: TGTGCCACCCGGGCCCGGTTACACAATGAGCAGTTCTTC.

J is TRBJ1-1 and V is TRBV15; D unclear. Per the germline V gene, CDR1 is LNHNV and CDR2 is YYDKDF (reference sequence). Deletions cut 4 bases from V and 0 bases from J, with 9 bases between. The CDR3 loop spans 14 amino acids. In nucleotides, the CDR3 is TGTGCCACCAGCAAGTGGGCTATGAACACTGAAGCTTTCTTT. It encodes CATSKWAMNTEAFF.

This clonotype was detected only once. The chain links TRBV27 to TRBJ2-7, with D perhaps given as TRBD1 or TRBD2 (5 bases each). V lost 5 bases and J 2 bases, leaving 13 bases between the germline ends. The CDR3 sequence is 14 residues long. The V gene's germline CDR1 is MNHEY and CDR2 SMNVEV (reference sequence). CDR3 protein: CASSPPGAPYEQYF. CDR3 DNA sequence: TGTGCCAGCAGTCCTCCCGGGGCTCCCTACGAGCAGTACTTC.

The chain has TRBV5-1 and TRBJ2-1, with D maybe TRBD1 (5 bases). The germline CDR1 and CDR2 sequences are SGHRS and YFSETQ. V gave up 3 bases and J gave up 6 bases, with 16 bases separating them. The CDR3 runs to 15 residues. The CDR3, as DNA: TGCGCCAGCAGCTGGTGGCAGGGTGCGGTCAATGAGCAGTTCTTC. It specifies CASSWWQGAVNEQFF.

The chain combines TRBV4-1 with TRBJ2-3, with TRBD2 matching over 7 bases. This CDR3 spans 16 amino acids. The germline CDR1 and CDR2 sequences are MGHRA and YSYEKL. The junction had 10 bases not matched to a gene; V was cut back by 3 bases and J by 4 bases. The CDR3 is CASSHGGTGGADTQYF. The CDR3 DNA sequence: TGCGCCAGCAGCCACGGAGGCACGGGGGGAGCAGATACGCAGTATTTT.

The V call is TRBV21-1, the J call TRBJ1-5; TRBD1 was called by the table and not checked on the DNA. TRBV21-1 is an annotated pseudogene. This CDR3 has 19 amino acids. DNA of the CDR3: TGTGCCAGCAGCAAAGTCTCCGGCGACAGGCTTTATAGCAATCAGCCCCAGCATTTT. Amino acid sequence: CASSKVSGDRLYSNQPQHF.

The table lists this clonotype with a few counts. This chain joins TRBV2 and TRBJ1-4, with no clear D. V was cut by 7 bases and J by 3 bases, with 12 bases left in between. Germline V gives CDR1 SNHLY, CDR2 FYNNEI. The CDR3 is 14 amino acids. The DNA for the CDR3 is TGTGCCAGCAAGGGTGAATTTGCTAATGAAAAACTGTTTTTT. Translating gives CASKGEFANEKLFF.

This clonotype was counted at least ten times. This sequence joins TRBV7-2 and TRBJ2-4; D ambiguous. The CDR3 loop spans 15 amino acids. The ends were cut back, 6 bases at V and 6 bases at J, with 18 bases in the middle. Per germline, CDR1 SGHTA and CDR2 FQGNSA. CDR3 nucleotides: TGTGCCAGCAGTACAAACCTTCAAACTGGAAACATTCAGTACTTC. This gives the protein CASSTNLQTGNIQYF.

This clonotype has a handful of counts. The chain is built from TRBV4-1 and TRBJ1-6, with D unclear. With 3 bases removed from V and 2 bases from J, the gap between germline ends came to 14 bases. This CDR3 is 17 amino acids long. Germline lookup yields CDR1 MGHRA and CDR2 YSYEKL. The CDR3: CASSQGGRTAYNSPLHF. CDR3 DNA: TGCGCCAGCAGCCAGGGTGGGCGGACGGCCTATAATTCACCCCTCCACTTT.

The V gene is TRBV4-3, the J gene TRBJ2-2, with D possibly being TRBD1 or TRBD2 (5 bases each). Germline V gene lookup returns CDR1 LGHNA and CDR2 YSLEER. This CDR3 is 18 amino acids long. V was pared by 0 bases and J by 0 bases, with 14 bases between. The CDR3 region is CASSQDSGDLANTGELFF. CDR3 sequence (DNA): TGCGCCAGCAGCCAAGACTCCGGGGACCTCGCGAACACCGGGGAGCTGTTTTTT.